The 29 T cell receptor beta chains below come from one sample, sequenced in a study of blood T cell repertoires in COVID-19. Repertoires were generated with immunoSEQ multiplex PCR, while TCRdb's copy carries only in-frame clones and drops some. The table shows roughly 280,000 clones, with around nine tenths occurring only once. Specimen: peripheral blood. These receptors were collected from a woman between 55 and 75 years old with COVID-19, enrolled during active disease.

The chain is built from TRBV30 and TRBJ2-7, with 8 bases identical to TRBD1. J gave up 5 bases and V 1 base, and 7 bases lay outside the gene matches. This CDR3 is built from 14 residues. Germline CDR1 reads GTSNPN; CDR2 reads SVGIG (reference sequence). CDR3 bases: TGTGCCTGGAGTGCTGACAGGGGAATCCACGAGCAGTACTTC. Translation gives CAWSADRGIHEQYF.

This clone showed up just once. V usage is TRBV5-5 and J usage is TRBJ1-3; tentative D call: TRBD1 (5 bases). This CDR3 comprises 15 residues. The V and J ends lost 4 bases and 6 bases respectively, with 17 bases between them. CDR1 and CDR2 from the germline V gene are SGHKS and YYEKEE (reference sequence). The CDR3 DNA reads TGTGCCAGCAGCCCCTACGGACAAGATGCAAACACCATATATTTT. Its translation: CASSPYGQDANTIYF. The full variable domain, completed using reference TRBV5-5 and TRBJ1-3, is DAGVTQSPTHLIKTRGQQVTLRCSPISGHKSVSWYQQVLGQGPQFIFQYYEKEERGRGNFPDRFSARQFPNYSSELNVNALLLGDSALYLCASSPYGQDANTIYFGEGSWLTVV.

The chain recombines TRBV28 with TRBJ2-7; TRBD2 agrees at 7 bases. J lost 3 bases, V lost 2 bases, and 7 bases had no gene match. The CDR3 is made up of 15 amino acids. CDR1 MDHEN and CDR2 SYDVKM come from the germline V gene. The CDR3 here is CASSLEASGGYEQYF. CDR3 in DNA: TGTGCCAGCAGTTTAGAGGCTAGCGGCGGCTACGAGCAGTACTTC.

The chain combines TRBV27 with TRBJ2-2; D unresolved. Trimming removed 4 bases at V and 5 bases at J, with 8 bases between. The CDR3 covers 13 residues. From germline, CDR1 is MNHEY and CDR2 SMNVEV (reference sequence). The CDR3, as DNA: TGTGCCAGCAGTTCCTCCCGTACCGGGGAGCTGTTTTTT. Protein product: CASSSSRTGELFF.

This chain joins TRBV9 and TRBJ1-5; no clear D. V lost 0 bases and J 5 bases, leaving 9 bases between the germline ends. The CDR3 runs to 14 residues. Germline V gene sequence: CDR1 SGDLS, CDR2 YYNGEE. Here the CDR3 reads CASSVDGDYQPQHF. The CDR3 nucleotides read TGTGCCAGCAGCGTAGACGGCGACTATCAGCCCCAGCATTTT.

This clone was found a few times. CDR3 residues: CASSQEGASGSYEQYF. DNA of the CDR3: TGCGCCAGCAGCCAAGAGGGGGCTAGCGGTTCCTACGAGCAGTACTTC. The chain couples TRBV4-1 to TRBJ2-7; possibly TRBD2 for D (7 bases). This CDR3 has 16 residues. CDR1 is MGHRA, CDR2 YSYEKL, per germline. V lost 0 bases to trimming and J lost 1 base, with 13 bases between them.

The chain couples TRBV19 to TRBJ1-4; no firm D call. With 5 bases removed from V and 0 bases from J, the gap between germline ends came to 10 bases. This CDR3 spans 15 amino acids. CDR1 and CDR2 from the germline V gene are LNHDA and SQIVND (reference sequence). CDR3 in DNA: TGTGCCAGTAGTCCCCGTCGTGCAACTAATGAAAAACTGTTTTTT. It yields the protein CASSPRRATNEKLFF.

This chain connects TRBV28 to TRBJ1-1, with a possible D match to TRBD1 (5 bases). This CDR3 comprises 15 residues. From germline, CDR1 is MDHEN and CDR2 SYDVKM. Trimming pared 5 bases from V and 1 base from J, leaving 14 bases between. Written as DNA, the CDR3 is TGTGCCAGCAGTGCGGGAGGGGCAGGGAACACTGAAGCTTTCTTT. Its protein product is CASSAGGAGNTEAFF.

The rearrangement uses TRBV7-3 and TRBJ2-1; 7 bases fit TRBD2. Germline V gives CDR1 SGHTA, CDR2 FQGTGA. V lost 1 base to trimming and J lost 7 bases; unmatched junction nucleotides: 7. The CDR3 loop spans 15 amino acids. The CDR3 DNA follows: TGTGCCAGCAGCTTAAGTGCGGGAGAAGTAAATGAGCAGTTCTTC. Translation gives CASSLSAGEVNEQFF.

The chain employs TRBV28 and TRBJ1-6; D perhaps matches TRBD1 (6 bases). V shed 7 bases and J shed 10 bases, with 20 bases lying between them. CDR3 length: 15 residues. Germline CDR1 is MDHEN and CDR2 is SYDVKM. The CDR3 DNA is TGTGCCAGCATCCATAACCAGGGGAGAGCATCACCCCTCCACTTT. It encodes CASIHNQGRASPLHF.

The chain couples TRBV15 to TRBJ2-3; 9 nucleotides match TRBD2. V lost 4 bases and J lost 3; bases outside the gene matches: 8. The CDR3 extends over 16 amino acids. CDR1 LNHNV and CDR2 YYDKDF come from the germline V gene (reference sequence). The CDR3: CATSTRGSGSTDTQYF. For the CDR3, the DNA is TGTGCCACCAGCACCCGGGGTAGCGGGAGTACAGATACGCAGTATTTT. Filled out from reference TRBV15 and TRBJ2-3, the complete variable domain reads DAMVIQNPRYQVTQFGKPVTLSCSQTLNHNVMYWYQQKSSQAPKLLFHYYDKDFNNEADTPDNFQSRRPNTSFCFLDIRSPGLGDTAMYLCATSTRGSGSTDTQYFGPGTRLTVL.

This clone was seen once. The genes are TRBV4-2 and TRBJ2-3, with 13 positions matching TRBD2. CDR1 is LGHNA and CDR2 is YNFKEQ in the germline V gene. The CDR3 is 18 amino acids. The ends lost 6 bases at V and 6 bases at J; junction bases unmatched: 15. In nucleotides, the CDR3 is TGTGCCAGCAGGCCCGCCGGGACTAGCGGGATTTGGGGGGATACGCAGTATTTT. It encodes CASRPAGTSGIWGDTQYF.

The sample holds one count of this clone. The chain recombines TRBV6-5 with TRBJ1-2, with a tentative D call TRBD1 (6 bases). Germline loops: CDR1 MNHEY, CDR2 SVGAGI. The CDR3 covers 14 residues. Trimming took off 4 bases at V and 3 bases at J, with 12 bases between the two ends. Written as DNA, the CDR3 is TGTGCCAGCAGTTTGGGGGCGGAGGACTATGGCTACACCTTC. Translating it yields CASSLGAEDYGYTF.

The V and J genes are TRBV7-3 and TRBJ2-1; 9 nucleotides agree with TRBD1. With 5 bases clipped from V and 5 bases from J, the junction kept 7 bases outside the gene matches. The CDR3 extends over 15 amino acids. Germline assignment: CDR1 SGHTA and CDR2 FQGTGA. The DNA of the CDR3 is TGTGCCAGCAGCGCTCGGACAGGGGCCCACAATGAGCAGTTCTTC. Translation gives CASSARTGAHNEQFF.

This chain uses TRBV5-4 with TRBJ2-7; 7 bases fit TRBD1. Per germline, CDR1 SGHNT and CDR2 YYREEE (reference sequence). CDR3 length: 15 amino acids. V shed 7 bases and J 3 bases; nucleotides not matched to a gene: 13. The CDR3 is CASSKRGQGHYEQYF. The CDR3 DNA follows: TGTGCCAGCTCCAAGAGGGGGCAGGGACACTACGAGCAGTACTTC.

The rearrangement joins TRBV19 to TRBJ1-2; the match to TRBD1 covers 9 bases. With V trimmed by 3 bases and J by 2 bases, 7 bases remained unmatched. CDR3 length equals 16 residues. CDR1 and CDR2 from the germline V gene are LNHDA and SQIVND (reference sequence). The CDR3 reads CASSMGTGGGNYGYTF. In nucleotides, the CDR3 is TGTGCCAGTAGTATGGGAACAGGGGGCGGAAACTATGGCTACACCTTC.

The chain joins TRBV10-2 to TRBJ1-1; D possibly corresponds to TRBD1 (6 bases). Between the trimmed V and J ends, which lost 0 bases and 4 bases, there was a span of 18 bases. Germline CDR1 is WSHSY and CDR2 is SAAADI. The length of the CDR3 is 17 residues. The CDR3 reads CASSESRRGGRSTEAFF. In DNA form, the CDR3 reads TGCGCCAGCAGTGAGTCGCGTAGGGGGGGACGTAGCACTGAAGCTTTCTTT.

The CDR3 protein is CASSQNSPLHF. DNA of the CDR3: TGTGCCAGCAGCCAAAATTCACCCCTCCACTTT. The V gene is TRBV28, the J gene TRBJ1-6; D unresolved. CDR3 length equals 11 residues. Deletions cut 6 bases from V and 7 bases from J, with 4 bases between. Germline CDR1 MDHEN, CDR2 SYDVKM.

CDR3 nucleotides: TGTGCCAGCAGCTCAGCCGGGGTGGCGGGGGTCTCCTACGAGCAGTACTTC. It is translated as CASSSAGVAGVSYEQYF. The chain is built from TRBV5-4 and TRBJ2-7, with 7 bases that match TRBD2. The CDR3 has 17 residues. The V gene's germline CDR1 is SGHNT and CDR2 YYREEE (reference sequence). V dropped 3 bases and J dropped 0; count of bases not matched to a gene: 12.

V and J are TRBV27 and TRBJ1-4; D gene uncertain. The V end was cut by 1 base, the J end by 4 bases, with 16 bases between. Germline CDR1 is MNHEY and CDR2 is SMNVEV (reference sequence). The CDR3 sequence is 17 residues long. The CDR3 spells CASSLFPPTFVNEKLFF. In DNA, the CDR3 is TGTGCCAGCAGTTTATTCCCCCCTACTTTCGTTAATGAAAAACTGTTTTTT.

This clone was observed a handful of times. V and J are TRBV5-1 and TRBJ1-1; D possibly corresponds to TRBD1 (5 bases). There are 16 residues in the CDR3. V was cut by 0 bases and J by 1 base, with 13 bases left in between. Per germline, CDR1 SGHRS and CDR2 YFSETQ. CDR3 sequence (DNA): TGCGCCAGCAGCTTGGAAGGGGTAACACGGAACACTGAAGCTTTCTTT. This gives the protein CASSLEGVTRNTEAFF.

This chain connects TRBV23-1 to TRBJ1-6; TRBD1 aligns across 7 bases. TRBV23-1 is marked as an open reading frame, function uncertain. This CDR3 comprises 16 residues. The ends lost 0 bases at V and 10 bases at J; junction bases unmatched: 9. The DNA of the CDR3 is TGCGCCAGCAGTCAATCTTATAAACAGGGGAAGTCACCCCTCCACTTT. Translating gives CASSQSYKQGKSPLHF.

The chain couples TRBV6-5 to TRBJ2-2; TRBD1 agrees at 7 bases. The length of the CDR3 is 15 residues. Germline CDR1 is MNHEY and CDR2 is SVGAGI. J lost 6 bases, V lost 0 bases, and 4 bases had no gene match. CDR3 protein: CASSYSTGLAGELFF. The DNA of the CDR3 is TGTGCCAGCAGTTACTCGACAGGGCTAGCCGGGGAGCTGTTTTTT.

This clone was detected only once. The V gene is TRBV5-4, the J gene TRBJ2-3; TRBD2 matches at 11 bases. Germline values: CDR1 SGHNT, CDR2 YYREEE (reference sequence). The V and J ends lost 5 bases and 0 bases, in that order; junction bases with no gene match: 5. The CDR3 contains 16 residues. The CDR3 DNA sequence: TGTGCCAGCAGTGTTTGGACTAGCGGGAGCACAGATACGCAGTATTTT. It encodes CASSVWTSGSTDTQYF.

J is TRBJ2-3 and V is TRBV5-1; 12 nucleotides line up with TRBD2. The CDR3 covers 14 residues. V gave up 5 bases and J gave up 5 bases; unmatched junction bases: 3. Germline V gene sequence: CDR1 SGHRS, CDR2 YFSETQ. In DNA form, the CDR3 reads TGCGCCAGCAGAGTGGGACTAGCGGGAGATACGCAGTATTTT. Its protein product is CASRVGLAGDTQYF.

This chain joins TRBV7-2 and TRBJ1-3; D is ambiguous. This CDR3 comprises 16 residues. V dropped 5 bases and J dropped 1 base, with 15 bases sitting between them. Germline V lookup: CDR1 SGHTA, CDR2 FQGNSA. The CDR3 region is CASSRPSGGSGNTIYF. As DNA, the CDR3 is TGTGCCAGCAGCAGACCTTCGGGCGGGTCTGGAAACACCATATATTTT.

The chain carries TRBV9 and TRBJ2-3; 9 positions agree with TRBD2. This CDR3 is built from 15 residues. Germline-derived CDR1 and CDR2 are SGDLS and YYNGEE. V was clipped by 2 bases and J by 3 bases; unmatched bases: 4. CDR3 region: CASSVGLAGTDTQYF. CDR3 coding DNA: TGTGCCAGCAGCGTGGGACTAGCTGGTACAGATACGCAGTATTTT.

The chain combines TRBV5-4 with TRBJ2-1; 8 bases are shared with TRBD1. This CDR3 is 16 amino acids long. Germline V gives CDR1 SGHNT, CDR2 YYREEE (reference sequence). The junction had 10 bases not matched to a gene; V was cut back by 5 bases and J by 3 bases. This CDR3 reads CASRPRTGIYYNEQFF. CDR3 DNA: TGTGCCAGCAGACCCCGGACAGGGATTTACTACAATGAGCAGTTCTTC. The full variable domain, in which reference TRBV5-4 and TRBJ2-1 provide the parts outside the CDR3, is ETGVTQSPTHLIKTRGQQVTLRCSSQSGHNTVSWYQQALGQGPQFIFQYYREEENGRGNFPPRFSGLQFPNYSSELNVNALELDDSALYLCASRPRTGIYYNEQFFGPGTRLTVL.

This clone was recorded a few times. The chain uses TRBV6-6 and TRBJ1-2; the D gene is possibly TRBD1 (5 bases). The CDR3 has 16 residues. CDR1 is MNHNY, CDR2 SVGAGI, per germline (reference sequence). Trimming pared 3 bases from V and 0 bases from J, leaving 14 bases between. This CDR3 reads CASSYKGSPTNYGYTF. The CDR3 nucleotides are TGTGCCAGCAGTTATAAGGGGTCCCCAACTAACTATGGCTACACCTTC.